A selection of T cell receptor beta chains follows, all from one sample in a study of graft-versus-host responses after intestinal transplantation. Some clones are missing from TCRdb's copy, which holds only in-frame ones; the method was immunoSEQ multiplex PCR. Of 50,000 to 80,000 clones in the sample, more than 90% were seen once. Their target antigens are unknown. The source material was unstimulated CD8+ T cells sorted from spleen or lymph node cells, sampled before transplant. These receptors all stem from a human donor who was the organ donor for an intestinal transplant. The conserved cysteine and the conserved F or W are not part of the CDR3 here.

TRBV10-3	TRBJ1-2	AISELTGSYGYT
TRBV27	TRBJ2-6	ASTLGEPFSGANVLT
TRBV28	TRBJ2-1	ASSDGTTVYNEQF
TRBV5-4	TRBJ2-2	ASSLGLAGLTGELF
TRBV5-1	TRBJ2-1	ASQIGGNEQF
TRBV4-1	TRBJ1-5	ASSQFSEAANQPQH
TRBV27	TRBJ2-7	ASKNNGGYEQY
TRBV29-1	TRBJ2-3	SVRQGRTDTQY
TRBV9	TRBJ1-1	ASSLSLYTEAF
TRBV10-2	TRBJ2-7	ASSEDRTSSYEQY
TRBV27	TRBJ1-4	ASSHYFQQDEKLF
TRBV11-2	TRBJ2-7	ASSSTGGSLGQNYEQY
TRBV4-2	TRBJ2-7	ASSQDSGVEYEQY
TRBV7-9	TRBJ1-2	ASSCLDRDHGYT
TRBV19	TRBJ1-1	ASRGQGSPPAF
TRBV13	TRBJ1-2	ASSPIQGRPDGYT
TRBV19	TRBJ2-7	ASSITIPRTSGPTYEQY
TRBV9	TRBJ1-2	ASRDSGRRGYT
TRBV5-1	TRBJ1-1	ASSGGVSAEAF
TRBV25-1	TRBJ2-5	ASSVDRVETQY
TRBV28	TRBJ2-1	ASSLTSSGLTYNEQF
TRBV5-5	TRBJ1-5	ASSLGQGFWQPQH
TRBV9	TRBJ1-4	ASSVGRTGAEKLF
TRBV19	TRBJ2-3	AVRTSSYPDTQY
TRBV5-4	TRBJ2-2	ASSNPGQDTGELF
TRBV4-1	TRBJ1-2	ASSKRTGYGYT
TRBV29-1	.	SVEDPAGAGGTYEQY
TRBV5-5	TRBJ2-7	ASSLARGLSYEQY
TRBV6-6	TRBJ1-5	ASRQGGNQPQH
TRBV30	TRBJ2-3	AWSLGLAGATDTQY
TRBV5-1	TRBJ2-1	ASSFGLAGAPYNEQF
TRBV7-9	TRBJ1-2	ASSPGTGGYT